This entry describes one TCR beta chain. Its target is not known. This entry comes from a study of T cell repertoires in cytomegalovirus infection. Study at large: Carrying CMV and the relevant HLA type showed in public TCR beta signatures. Study findings and constraints: CMV-specific TCR beta clonotypes restricted by HLA-C were the ones dominating the ex vivo response.

A single record per CDR3 protein comes from TCRdb applying MiXCR to the reads. In the table there are 680,000 or so distinct CDR3 sequences, roughly a third of which are singletons. Trimming shortened V by 5 bases and J by 0 bases, and 8 bases separated the two germline ends. The CDR3 is 13 residues long. Germline CDR1 MDHEN, CDR2 SYDVKM. The chain is built from TRBV28 and TRBJ2-7, with D tentatively TRBD2 (5 bases). Source material: PBMCs. This receptor was obtained from a human donor in good health (CMV status not recorded). Some clones in this sample may be carry-over from other donors' samples. Here the CDR3 reads CASSRTRSYEQYF. CDR3 sequence (DNA): TGTGCCAGCAGTCGGACTCGCTCCTACGAGCAGTACTTC.